This TCR beta chain was identified during a study of blood T cell repertoires in COVID-19. Original methodology: Reference gene primer amplification yielded estimated nucleated cell counts. Profiling relied on immunoSEQ multiplex PCR, and the TCRdb table lists in-frame clones only, not all of them. V and J calls and clone size are given by that table; D and trimming were obtained from the DNA. The sample comprises around 170,000 clones, less than 85% of which are singletons, and 9.5% to 15% rests with the top ten. This clone has just a few counts. Trimming pared 0 bases from V and 0 bases from J, leaving 9 bases between. Germline-derived CDR1 and CDR2 are LGHNA and YSLEER. The CDR3 length is 16 residues.

The J gene is TRBJ1-3, the V gene TRBV4-3; no clear D. This clonotype was obtained from a man aged 50 to 59 who had recovered from COVID-19. The sample consisted of PBMCs or T cells enriched from blood (not recorded which). CDR3 amino acids: CASSQDHRSSGNTIYF. In nucleotides, the CDR3 is TGCGCCAGCAGCCAAGATCACAGAAGCTCTGGAAACACCATATATTTT.